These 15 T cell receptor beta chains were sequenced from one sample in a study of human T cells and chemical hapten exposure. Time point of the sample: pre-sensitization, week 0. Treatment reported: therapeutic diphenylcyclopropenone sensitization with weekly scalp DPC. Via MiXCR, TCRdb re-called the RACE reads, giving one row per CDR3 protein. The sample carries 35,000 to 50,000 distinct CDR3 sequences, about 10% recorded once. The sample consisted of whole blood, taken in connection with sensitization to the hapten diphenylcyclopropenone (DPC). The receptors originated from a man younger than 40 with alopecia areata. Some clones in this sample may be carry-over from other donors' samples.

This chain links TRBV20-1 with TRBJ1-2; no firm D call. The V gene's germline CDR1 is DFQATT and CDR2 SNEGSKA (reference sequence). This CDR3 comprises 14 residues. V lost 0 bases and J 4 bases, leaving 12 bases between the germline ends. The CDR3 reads CSAREDQASYGYTF. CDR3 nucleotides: TGCAGTGCTAGAGAAGATCAGGCGAGCTATGGCTACACCTTC.

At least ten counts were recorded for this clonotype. The CDR3: CASSDWSGRGNEQFF. CDR3 coding DNA: TGTGCCAGCAGTGACTGGTCAGGGAGAGGCAATGAGCAGTTCTTC. The chain couples TRBV2 to TRBJ2-1; either TRBD1 or TRBD2 may supply D (5 bases each). CDR3 length: 15 residues. Trimming shortened V by 3 bases and J by 6 bases, and 15 bases separated the two germline ends. Germline V CDR1 and CDR2: SNHLY, FYNNEI.

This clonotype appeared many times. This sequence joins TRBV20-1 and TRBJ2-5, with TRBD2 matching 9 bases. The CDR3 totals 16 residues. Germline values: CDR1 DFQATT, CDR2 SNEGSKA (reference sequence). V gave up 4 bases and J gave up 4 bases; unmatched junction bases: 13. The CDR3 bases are TGCAGTGCTATCTCCACCTCAAGCGGGGGGAGAGAGACCCAGTACTTC. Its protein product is CSAISTSSGGRETQYF.

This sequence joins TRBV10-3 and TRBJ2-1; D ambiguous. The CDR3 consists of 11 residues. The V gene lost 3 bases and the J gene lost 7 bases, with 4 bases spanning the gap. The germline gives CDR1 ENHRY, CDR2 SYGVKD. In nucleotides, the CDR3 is TGTGCCATCAGTGAATGGAATGAGCAGTTCTTC. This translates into CAISEWNEQFF.

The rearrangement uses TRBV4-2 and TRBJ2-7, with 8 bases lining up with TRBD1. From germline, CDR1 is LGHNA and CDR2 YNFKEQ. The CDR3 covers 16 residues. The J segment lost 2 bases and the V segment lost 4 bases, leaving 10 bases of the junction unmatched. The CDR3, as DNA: TGTGCCAGCAGCCTACCCCCGGGACAGGTGCCCTACGAGCAGTACTTC. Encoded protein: CASSLPPGQVPYEQYF.

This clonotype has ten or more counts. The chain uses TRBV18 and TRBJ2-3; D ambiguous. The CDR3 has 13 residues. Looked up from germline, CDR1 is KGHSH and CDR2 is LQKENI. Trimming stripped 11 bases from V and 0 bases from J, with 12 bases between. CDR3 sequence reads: CASTYRSTDTQYF. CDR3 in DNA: TGTGCCTCCACCTACCGAAGCACAGATACGCAGTATTTT.

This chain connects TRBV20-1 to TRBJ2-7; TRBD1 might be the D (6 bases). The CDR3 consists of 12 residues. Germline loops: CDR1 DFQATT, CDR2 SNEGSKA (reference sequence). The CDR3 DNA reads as TGCAAACCCCAAGGGGGCTCCTACGAGCAGTACGTC. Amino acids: CKPQGGSYEQYV.

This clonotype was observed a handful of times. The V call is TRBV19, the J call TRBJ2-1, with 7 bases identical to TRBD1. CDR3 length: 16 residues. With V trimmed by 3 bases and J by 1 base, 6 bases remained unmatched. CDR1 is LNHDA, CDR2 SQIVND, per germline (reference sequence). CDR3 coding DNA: TGTGCCAGTAGTATGGGCAGGGGGATATCCTACAATGAGCAGTTCTTC. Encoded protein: CASSMGRGISYNEQFF.

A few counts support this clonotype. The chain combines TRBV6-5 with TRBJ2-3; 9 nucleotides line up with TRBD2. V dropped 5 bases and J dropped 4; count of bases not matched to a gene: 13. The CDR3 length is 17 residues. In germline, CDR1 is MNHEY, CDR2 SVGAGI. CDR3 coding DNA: TGTGCCAGCAGTACTCCGATCGCGGGGGGGCGACCAGATACGCAGTATTTT. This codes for CASSTPIAGGRPDTQYF.

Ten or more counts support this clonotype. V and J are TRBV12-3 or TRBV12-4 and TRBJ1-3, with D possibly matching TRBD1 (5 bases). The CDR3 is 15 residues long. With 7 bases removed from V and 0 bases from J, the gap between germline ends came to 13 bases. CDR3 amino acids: CASIMTVSSGNTIYF. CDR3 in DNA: TGTGCCAGCATCATGACAGTTAGCTCTGGAAACACCATATATTTT.

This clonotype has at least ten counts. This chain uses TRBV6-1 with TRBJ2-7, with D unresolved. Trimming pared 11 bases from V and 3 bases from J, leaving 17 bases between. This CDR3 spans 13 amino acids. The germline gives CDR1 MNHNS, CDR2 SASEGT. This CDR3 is CAGSDGPNYEQYV. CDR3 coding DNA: TGTGCCGGATCGGACGGACCTAACTACGAGCAGTACGTC.

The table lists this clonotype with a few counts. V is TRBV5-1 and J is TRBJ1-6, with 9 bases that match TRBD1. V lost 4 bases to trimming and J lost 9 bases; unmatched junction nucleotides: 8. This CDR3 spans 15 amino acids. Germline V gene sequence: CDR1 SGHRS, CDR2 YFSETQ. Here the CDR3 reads CASSTRDRGSSPLHF. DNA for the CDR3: TGCGCCAGCAGCACCAGAGACAGGGGGTCTTCACCCCTCCACTTT.

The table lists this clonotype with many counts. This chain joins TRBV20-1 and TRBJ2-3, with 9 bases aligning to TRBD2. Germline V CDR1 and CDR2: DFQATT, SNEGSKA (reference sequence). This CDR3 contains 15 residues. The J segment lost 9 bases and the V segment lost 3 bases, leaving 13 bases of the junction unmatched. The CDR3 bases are TGCAGTGCTAGCGCCGGGACTAGCAGGGAGCGCACGCAGTATTTT. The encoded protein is CSASAGTSRERTQYF.

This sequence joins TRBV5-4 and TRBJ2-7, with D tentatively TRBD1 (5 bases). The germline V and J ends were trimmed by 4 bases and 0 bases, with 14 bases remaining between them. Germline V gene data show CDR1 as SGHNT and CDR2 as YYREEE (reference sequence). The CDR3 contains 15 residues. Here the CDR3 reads CASSPNAGISYEQYF. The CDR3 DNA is TGTGCCAGCAGCCCCAATGCAGGGATCTCCTACGAGCAGTACTTC.

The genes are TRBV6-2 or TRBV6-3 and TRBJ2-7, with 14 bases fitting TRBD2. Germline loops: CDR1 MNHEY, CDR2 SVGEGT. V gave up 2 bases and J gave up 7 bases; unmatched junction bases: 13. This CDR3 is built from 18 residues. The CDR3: CASSYQAPGLAGAREQYV. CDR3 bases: TGTGCCAGCAGTTACCAGGCCCCGGGACTAGCGGGAGCTCGTGAGCAGTACGTC.